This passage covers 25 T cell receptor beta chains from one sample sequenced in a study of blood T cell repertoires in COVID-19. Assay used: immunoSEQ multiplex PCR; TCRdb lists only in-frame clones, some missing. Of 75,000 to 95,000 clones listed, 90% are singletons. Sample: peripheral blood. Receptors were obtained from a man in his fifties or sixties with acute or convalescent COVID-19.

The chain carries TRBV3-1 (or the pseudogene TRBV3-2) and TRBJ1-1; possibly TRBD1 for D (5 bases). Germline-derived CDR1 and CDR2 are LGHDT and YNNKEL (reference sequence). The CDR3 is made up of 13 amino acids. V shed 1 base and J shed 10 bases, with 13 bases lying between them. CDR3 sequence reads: CASSQGAGPGAFF. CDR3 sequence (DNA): TGTGCCAGCAGCCAAGGGGCGGGGCCCGGAGCTTTCTTT.

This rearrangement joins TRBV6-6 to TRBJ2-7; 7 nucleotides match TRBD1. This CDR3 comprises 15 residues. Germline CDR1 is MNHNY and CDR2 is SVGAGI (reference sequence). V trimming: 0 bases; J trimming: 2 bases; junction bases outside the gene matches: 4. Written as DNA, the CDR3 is TGTGCCAGCAGTTACTCTGGGACAGCTCCCTACGAGCAGTACTTC. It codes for CASSYSGTAPYEQYF.

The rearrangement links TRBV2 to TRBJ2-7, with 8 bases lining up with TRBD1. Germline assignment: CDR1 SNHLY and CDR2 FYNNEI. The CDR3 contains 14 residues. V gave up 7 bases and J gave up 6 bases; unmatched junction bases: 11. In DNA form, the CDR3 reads TGTGCCAGCAACCATGACAGGGGAACGGGCGAGCAGTACTTC. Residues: CASNHDRGTGEQYF. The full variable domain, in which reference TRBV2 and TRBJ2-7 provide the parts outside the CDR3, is EPEVTQTPSHQVTQMGQEVILRCVPISNHLYFYWYRQILGQKVEFLVSFYNNEISEKSEIFDDQFSVERPDGSNFTLKIRSTKLEDSAMYFCASNHDRGTGEQYFGPGTRLTVT.

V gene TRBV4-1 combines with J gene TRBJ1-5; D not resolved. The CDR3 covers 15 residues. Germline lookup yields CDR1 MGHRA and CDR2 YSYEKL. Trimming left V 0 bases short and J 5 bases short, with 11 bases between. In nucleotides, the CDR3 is TGCGCCAGCAGCCAAGACTCCAACACGTATCAGCCCCAGCATTTT. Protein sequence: CASSQDSNTYQPQHF.

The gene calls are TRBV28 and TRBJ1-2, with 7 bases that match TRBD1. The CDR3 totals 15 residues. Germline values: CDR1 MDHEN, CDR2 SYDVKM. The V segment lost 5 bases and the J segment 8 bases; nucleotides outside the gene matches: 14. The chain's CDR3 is CASSPYETGVNGYTF. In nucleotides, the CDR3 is TGTGCCAGCAGTCCCTATGAAACAGGGGTAAACGGCTACACCTTC.

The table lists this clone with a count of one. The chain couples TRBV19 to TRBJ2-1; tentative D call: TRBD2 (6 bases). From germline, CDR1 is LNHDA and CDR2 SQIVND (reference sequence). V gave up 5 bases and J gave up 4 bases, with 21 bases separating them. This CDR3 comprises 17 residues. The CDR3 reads CASSADRLVAAYNEQFF. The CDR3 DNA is TGTGCCAGTAGTGCAGACCGATTGGTAGCGGCTTACAATGAGCAGTTCTTC.

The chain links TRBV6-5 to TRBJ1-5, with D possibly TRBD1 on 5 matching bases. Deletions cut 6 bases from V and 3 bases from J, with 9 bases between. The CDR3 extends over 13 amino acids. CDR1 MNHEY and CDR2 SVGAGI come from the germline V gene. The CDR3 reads CASRQVNNQPQHF. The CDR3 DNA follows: TGTGCCAGCAGACAGGTTAACAATCAGCCCCAGCATTTT.

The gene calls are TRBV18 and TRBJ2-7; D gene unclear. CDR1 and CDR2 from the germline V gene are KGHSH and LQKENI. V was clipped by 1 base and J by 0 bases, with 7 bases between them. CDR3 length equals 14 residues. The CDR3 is CASSPRASSYEQYF. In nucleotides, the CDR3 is TGTGCCAGCTCACCACGGGCGAGCTCCTACGAGCAGTACTTC.

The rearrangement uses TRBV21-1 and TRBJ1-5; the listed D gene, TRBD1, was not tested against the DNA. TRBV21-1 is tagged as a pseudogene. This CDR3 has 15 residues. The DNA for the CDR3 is TGTGCCAGCAGCAAGGGGACAGGCTTCAATCAGCCCCAGCATTTT. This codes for CASSKGTGFNQPQHF.

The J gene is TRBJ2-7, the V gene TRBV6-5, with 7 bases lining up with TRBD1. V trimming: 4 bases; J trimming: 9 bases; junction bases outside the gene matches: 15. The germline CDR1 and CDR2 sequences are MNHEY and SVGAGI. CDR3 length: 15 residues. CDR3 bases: TGTGCCAGCAGTTCCTCCCCGGGACAGAGCCTTGGGCAGTACTTC. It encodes CASSSSPGQSLGQYF.

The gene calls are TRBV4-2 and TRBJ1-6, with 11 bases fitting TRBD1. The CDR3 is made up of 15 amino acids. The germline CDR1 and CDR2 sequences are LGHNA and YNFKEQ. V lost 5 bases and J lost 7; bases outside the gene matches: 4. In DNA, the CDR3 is TGTGCCAGCAGCGGACAGGGGGCTTTGAATTCACCCCTCCACTTT. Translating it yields CASSGQGALNSPLHF.

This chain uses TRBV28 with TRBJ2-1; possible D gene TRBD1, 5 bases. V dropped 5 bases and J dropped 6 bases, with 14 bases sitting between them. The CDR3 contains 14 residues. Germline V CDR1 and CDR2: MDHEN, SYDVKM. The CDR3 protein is CASSHNWGGNEQFF. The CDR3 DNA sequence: TGTGCCAGCAGTCACAACTGGGGCGGCAATGAGCAGTTCTTC.

Here the CDR3 DNA reads TGTGCCAGCAGCGGAGTGGGGGGCCAAGAGACCCAGTACTTC. Encoded protein: CASSGVGGQETQYF. The rearrangement links TRBV9 to TRBJ2-5, with D possibly being TRBD2 (6 bases). This CDR3 has 14 amino acids. CDR1 is SGDLS and CDR2 is YYNGEE in the germline V gene. The V end was cut by 3 bases, the J end by 1 base, with 10 bases between. Variable domain in full (rest from reference TRBV9 and TRBJ2-5): DSGVTQTPKHLITATGQRVTLRCSPRSGDLSVYWYQQSLDQGLQFLIQYYNGEERAKGNILERFSAQQFPDLHSELNLSSLELGDSALYFCASSGVGGQETQYFGPGTRLLVL.

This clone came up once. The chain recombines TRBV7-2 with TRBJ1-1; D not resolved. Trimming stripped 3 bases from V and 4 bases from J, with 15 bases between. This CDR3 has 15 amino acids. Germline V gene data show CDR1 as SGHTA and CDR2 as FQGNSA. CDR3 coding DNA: TGTGCCAGCAGCTTGGCAGGTCGGTTTGGCACTGAAGCTTTCTTT. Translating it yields CASSLAGRFGTEAFF. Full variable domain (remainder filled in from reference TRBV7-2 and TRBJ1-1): GAGVSQSPSNKVTEKGKDVELRCDPISGHTALYWYRQSLGQGLEFLIYFQGNSAPDKSGLPSDRFSAERTGGSVSTLTIQRTQQEDSAVYLCASSLAGRFGTEAFFGQGTRLTVV.

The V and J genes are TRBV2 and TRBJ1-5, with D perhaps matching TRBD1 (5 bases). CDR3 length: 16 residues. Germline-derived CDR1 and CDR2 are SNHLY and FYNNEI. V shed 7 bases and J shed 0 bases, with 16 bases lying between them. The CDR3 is CASTTQGPYSNQPQHF. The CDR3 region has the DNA TGTGCCAGCACCACGCAGGGCCCCTATAGCAATCAGCCCCAGCATTTT. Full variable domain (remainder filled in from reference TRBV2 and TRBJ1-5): EPEVTQTPSHQVTQMGQEVILRCVPISNHLYFYWYRQILGQKVEFLVSFYNNEISEKSEIFDDQFSVERPDGSNFTLKIRSTKLEDSAMYFCASTTQGPYSNQPQHFGDGTRLSIL.

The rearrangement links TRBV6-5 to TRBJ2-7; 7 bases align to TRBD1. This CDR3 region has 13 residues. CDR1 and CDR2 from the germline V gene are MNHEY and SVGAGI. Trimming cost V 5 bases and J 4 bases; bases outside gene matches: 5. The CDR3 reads CASSPGGRYEQYF. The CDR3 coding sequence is TGTGCCAGCAGTCCAGGGGGACGATACGAGCAGTACTTC.

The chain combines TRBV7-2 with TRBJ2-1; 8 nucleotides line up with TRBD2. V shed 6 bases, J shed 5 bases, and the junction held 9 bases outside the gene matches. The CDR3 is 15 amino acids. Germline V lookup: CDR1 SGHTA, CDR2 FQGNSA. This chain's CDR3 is CASRKASGPDNEQFF. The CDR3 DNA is TGTGCCAGCAGAAAAGCTAGCGGGCCGGACAATGAGCAGTTCTTC.

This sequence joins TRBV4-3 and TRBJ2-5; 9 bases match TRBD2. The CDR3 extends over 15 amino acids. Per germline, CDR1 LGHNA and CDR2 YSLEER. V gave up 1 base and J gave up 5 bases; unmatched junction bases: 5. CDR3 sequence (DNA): TGCGCCAGCAGCCAAGGTGGACTAGCGAAGGAGACCCAGTACTTC. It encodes CASSQGGLAKETQYF.

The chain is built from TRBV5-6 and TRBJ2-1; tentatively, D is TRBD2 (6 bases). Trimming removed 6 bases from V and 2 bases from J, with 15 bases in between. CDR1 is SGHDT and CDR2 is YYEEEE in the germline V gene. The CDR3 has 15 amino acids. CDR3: CASNGGGSAYNEQFF. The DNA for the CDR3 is TGTGCCAGCAATGGTGGGGGGAGCGCCTACAATGAGCAGTTCTTC.

Here the CDR3 DNA reads TGCGCCAGCAGCCAAACACAGATTCCGGGACTAGCAGACAAAAACATTCAGTACTTC. Its translation is CASSQTQIPGLADKNIQYF. The chain recombines TRBV4-1 with TRBJ2-4; 9 bases map to TRBD2. Unmatched junction bases numbered 14, after V lost 2 bases and J lost 3 bases. Looked up from germline, CDR1 is MGHRA and CDR2 is YSYEKL. The CDR3 spans 19 residues.

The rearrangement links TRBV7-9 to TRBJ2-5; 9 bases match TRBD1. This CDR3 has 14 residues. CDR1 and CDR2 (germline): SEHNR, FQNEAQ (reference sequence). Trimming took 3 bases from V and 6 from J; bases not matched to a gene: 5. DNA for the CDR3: TGTGCCAGCAGCTTGGGGACAGGGTGGAAGACCCAGTACTTC. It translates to CASSLGTGWKTQYF.

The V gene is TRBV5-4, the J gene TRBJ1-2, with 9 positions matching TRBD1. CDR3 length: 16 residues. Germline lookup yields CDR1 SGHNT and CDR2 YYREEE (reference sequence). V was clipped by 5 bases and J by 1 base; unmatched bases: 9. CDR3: CASRLGTGNHNYGYTF. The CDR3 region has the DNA TGTGCCAGCAGACTCGGGACAGGGAACCATAACTATGGCTACACCTTC.

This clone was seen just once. CDR3 amino acids: CASSHLGGVNEQYF. The DNA for the CDR3 is TGTGCCAGCAGCCACCTAGGGGGCGTAAACGAGCAGTACTTC. The V and J genes are TRBV7-9 and TRBJ2-7; 7 nucleotides align to TRBD1. This CDR3 comprises 14 residues. V was clipped by 5 bases and J by 5 bases; unmatched bases: 9. The germline V gene encodes CDR1 SEHNR and CDR2 FQNEAQ (reference sequence).

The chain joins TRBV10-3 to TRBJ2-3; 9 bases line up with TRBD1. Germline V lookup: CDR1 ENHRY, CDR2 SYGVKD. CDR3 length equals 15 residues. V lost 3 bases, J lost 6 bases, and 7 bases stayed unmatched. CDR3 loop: CAISEYGQGFDTQYF. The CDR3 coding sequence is TGTGCCATCAGTGAATATGGACAGGGGTTTGATACGCAGTATTTT.

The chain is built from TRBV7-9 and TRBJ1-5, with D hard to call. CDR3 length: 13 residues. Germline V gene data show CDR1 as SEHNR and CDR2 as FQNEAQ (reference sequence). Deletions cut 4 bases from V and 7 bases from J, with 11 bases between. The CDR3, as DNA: TGTGCCAGCAGCTCGGGAGGAGGGCAGCCCCAGCATTTT. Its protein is CASSSGGGQPQHF.